The clone carrying this TCR beta chain was counted ten times or more. The sample is drawn from a study of T cell repertoires in cytomegalovirus infection. The CDR3 covers 13 residues. V lost 2 bases to trimming and J lost 4 bases, with 6 bases between them. Germline-derived CDR1 and CDR2 are MNHEY and SVGAGI. Using its own MiXCR run on the reads, TCRdb lists one record per CDR3 protein. Counted here are around 530,000 distinct CDR3 sequences, about 17% occurring once; the ten biggest clones make up 20% to 30%. The rearrangement links TRBV6-5 to TRBJ2-1; weak D call: TRBD1 (5 bases). The clonotype comes from a human donor in good health (CMV status not recorded). Some clones in this sample may be carry-over from other donors' samples. Sequencing used CD8+ T cells from PBMCs. CDR3 loop: CASSYGAYNEQFF. CDR3 sequence (DNA): TGTGCCAGCAGTTACGGGGCTTACAATGAGCAGTTCTTC.